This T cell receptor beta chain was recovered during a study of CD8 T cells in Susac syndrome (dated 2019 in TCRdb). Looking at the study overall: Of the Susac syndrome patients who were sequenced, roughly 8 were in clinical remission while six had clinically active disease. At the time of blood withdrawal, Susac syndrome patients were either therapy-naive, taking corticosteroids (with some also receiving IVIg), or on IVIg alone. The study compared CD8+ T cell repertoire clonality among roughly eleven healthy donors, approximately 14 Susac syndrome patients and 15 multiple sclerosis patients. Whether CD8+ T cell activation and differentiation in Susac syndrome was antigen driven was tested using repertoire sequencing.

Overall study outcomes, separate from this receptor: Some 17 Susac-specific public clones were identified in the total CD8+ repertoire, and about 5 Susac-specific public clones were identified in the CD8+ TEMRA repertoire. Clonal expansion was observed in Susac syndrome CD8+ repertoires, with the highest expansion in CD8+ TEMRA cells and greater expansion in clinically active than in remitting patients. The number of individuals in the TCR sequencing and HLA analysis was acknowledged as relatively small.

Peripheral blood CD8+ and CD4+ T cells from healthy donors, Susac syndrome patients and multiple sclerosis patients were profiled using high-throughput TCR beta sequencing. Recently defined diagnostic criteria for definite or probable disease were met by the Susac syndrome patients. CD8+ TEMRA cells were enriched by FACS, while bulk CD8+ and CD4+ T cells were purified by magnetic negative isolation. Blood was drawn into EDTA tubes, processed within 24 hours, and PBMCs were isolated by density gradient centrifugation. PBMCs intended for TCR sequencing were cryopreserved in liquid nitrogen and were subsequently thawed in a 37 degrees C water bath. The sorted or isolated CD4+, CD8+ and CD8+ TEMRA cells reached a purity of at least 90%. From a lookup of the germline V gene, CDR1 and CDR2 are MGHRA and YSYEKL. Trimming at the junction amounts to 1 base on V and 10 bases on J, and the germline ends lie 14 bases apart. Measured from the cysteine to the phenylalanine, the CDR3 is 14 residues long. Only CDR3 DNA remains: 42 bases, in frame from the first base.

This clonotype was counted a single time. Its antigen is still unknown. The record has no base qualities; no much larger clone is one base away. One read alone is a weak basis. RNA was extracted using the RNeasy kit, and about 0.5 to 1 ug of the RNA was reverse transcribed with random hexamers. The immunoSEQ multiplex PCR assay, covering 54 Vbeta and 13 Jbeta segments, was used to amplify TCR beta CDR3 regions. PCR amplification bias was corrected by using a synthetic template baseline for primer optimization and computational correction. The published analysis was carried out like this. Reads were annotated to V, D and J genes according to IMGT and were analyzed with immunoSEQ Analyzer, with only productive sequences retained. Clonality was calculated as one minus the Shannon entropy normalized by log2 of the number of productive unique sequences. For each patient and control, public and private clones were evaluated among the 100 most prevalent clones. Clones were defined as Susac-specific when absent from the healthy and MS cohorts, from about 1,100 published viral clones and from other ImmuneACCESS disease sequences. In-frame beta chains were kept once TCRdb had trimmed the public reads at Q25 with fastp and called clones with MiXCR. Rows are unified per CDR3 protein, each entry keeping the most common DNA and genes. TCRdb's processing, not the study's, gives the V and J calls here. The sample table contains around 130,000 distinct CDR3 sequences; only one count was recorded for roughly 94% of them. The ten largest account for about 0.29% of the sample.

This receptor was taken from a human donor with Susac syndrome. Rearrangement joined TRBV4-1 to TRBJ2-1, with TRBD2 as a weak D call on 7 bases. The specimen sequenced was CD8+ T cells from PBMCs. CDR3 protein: CASSQVGGDTEQFF. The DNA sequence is TGCGCCAGCAGCCAAGTGGGGGGGGACACCGAGCAGTTCTTC.